This T cell receptor beta chain appears in the sequencing data of a study of blood T cell repertoires in COVID-19. Germline loops: CDR1 SGHTA, CDR2 FQGNSA. V lost 2 bases and J lost 8, with 12 bases in between. The length of the CDR3 is 13 residues. The repertoire was sequenced with immunoSEQ multiplex PCR; TCRdb's copy has only in-frame clones and lacks some. The profile shows roughly 230,000 clones, roughly 90% of them singletons. This TCR came from an older woman with COVID-19, enrolled during active disease. Sequenced: peripheral blood. The rearrangement uses TRBV7-2 and TRBJ1-1; D ambiguous. The CDR3 sequence is CASSLLRESEAFF. In DNA form, the CDR3 reads TGTGCCAGCAGCTTATTACGCGAGAGCGAAGCTTTCTTT. Combining the CDR3 with reference TRBV7-2 and TRBJ1-1 gives the whole variable domain GAGVSQSPSNKVTEKGKDVELRCDPISGHTALYWYRQSLGQGLEFLIYFQGNSAPDKSGLPSDRFSAERTGGSVSTLTIQRTQQEDSAVYLCASSLLRESEAFFGQGTRLTVV.